These 19 T cell receptor beta chains originate from one sample sequenced in a study of T-cell memory formation after mild COVID-19 (dated by TCRdb to about 2021). Library prep was done by 5' RACE. The sequencing machine was an Illumina NovaSeq 6000. Clones were called with MiXCR by TCRdb after fastp trimmed the public reads at Q25, and only in-frame beta chains were retained. Identical CDR3 protein sequences are pooled into one entry, listed with their most common genes and DNA. The sample records approximately 250,000 distinct CDR3 sequences, 16% of which are singletons. The top ten clonotypes cover roughly a fifth of the sample. Input material: PBMCs or a T cell subset sorted from them (not recorded which). These receptors were obtained from a man aged 18 to 30 who had mild COVID-19 (a few samples of this study predate the infection). The sample titles of this study are shuffled in the database, so cell type and time point are left out; the donor was told from shared clones.

This clonotype was recorded a few times. J is TRBJ1-5 and V is TRBV15, with D unclear. From germline, CDR1 is LNHNV and CDR2 YYDKDF (reference sequence). The V end lost 2 bases, the J end lost 2 bases, and 10 bases lay between the germline ends. The CDR3 totals 15 residues. DNA for the CDR3: TGTGCCACCAGCAGATTAGCGGGCGGCAATCAGCCCCAGCATTTT. Translated: CATSRLAGGNQPQHF.

The gene calls are TRBV7-2 and TRBJ2-5, with no clear D. The CDR3 totals 13 residues. Germline V CDR1 and CDR2: SGHTA, FQGNSA. Trimming shortened V by 4 bases and J by 1 base, and 7 bases separated the two germline ends. The CDR3 loop is CASSSVSQETQYF. In DNA form, the CDR3 reads TGTGCCAGCAGCTCCGTCTCCCAAGAGACCCAGTACTTC.

This clonotype came up a few times. The chain is built from TRBV4-2 and TRBJ1-1, with no clear D. The CDR3 is 16 residues long. V was cut by 2 bases and J by 0 bases, with 13 bases left in between. CDR1 and CDR2 from the germline V gene are LGHNA and YNFKEQ. CDR3 DNA sequence: TGTGCCAGCAGCCAATCACACGGACGGTTGAACACTGAAGCTTTCTTT. Encoded protein: CASSQSHGRLNTEAFF.

This clonotype was found a few times. J is TRBJ2-3 and V is TRBV4-2; D not resolved. CDR1 LGHNA and CDR2 YNFKEQ come from the germline V gene. The CDR3 loop spans 14 amino acids. Trimming cost V 2 bases and J 4 bases, with 10 bases left between them. The CDR3 DNA is TGTGCCAGCAGCCAACGGCTATTCCCAGATACGCAGTATTTT. Protein sequence: CASSQRLFPDTQYF.

This clonotype has just a few counts. The chain has TRBV12-3 or TRBV12-4 and TRBJ1-5; TRBD1 agrees at 9 bases. This CDR3 has 13 amino acids. The trim removed 6 bases at V and 6 bases at J, leaving 3 bases unmatched. The CDR3 nucleotides are TGTGCCAGCAGACAGGGGGCTGGTCAGCCCCAGCATTTT. It codes for CASRQGAGQPQHF.

Ten or more counts support this clonotype. V usage is TRBV29-1 and J usage is TRBJ2-5; no firm D call. Deletions cut 3 bases from V and 5 bases from J, with 13 bases between. CDR3 length: 13 residues. From germline, CDR1 is SQVTM and CDR2 ANQGSEA. The CDR3 is CSVDIIGLETQYF. CDR3 nucleotide sequence: TGCAGCGTTGATATCATAGGGCTGGAGACCCAGTACTTC.

The gene calls are TRBV18 and TRBJ2-7; 8 bases agree with TRBD1. The CDR3 consists of 14 residues. Germline V gene data show CDR1 as KGHSH and CDR2 as LQKENI. Trimming at V came to 5 bases and at J to 2 bases, leaving 5 bases not matched to a gene. CDR3 bases: TGTGCCAGCTCATTCCAGGGGGCCGCCTACGAGCAGTACGTC. It specifies CASSFQGAAYEQYV.

This chain uses TRBV7-2 with TRBJ2-1; 15 nucleotides agree with TRBD2. Losses at the gene ends were 5 bases for V and 2 bases for J; bases not matched to a gene: 4. Germline V gene sequence: CDR1 SGHTA, CDR2 FQGNSA. The CDR3 extends over 17 amino acids. The CDR3 nucleotides read TGTGCCAGCAGCCTCTGGACTAGCGGGGGGGCCTACAATGAGCAGTTCTTC. Amino acids: CASSLWTSGGAYNEQFF.

The V call is TRBV12-3 or TRBV12-4, the J call TRBJ2-5; D is ambiguous. The CDR3 sequence is 13 residues long. V was cut by 2 bases and J by 1 base, with 5 bases left in between. CDR3 bases: TGTGCCAGCAGTTTAAGGACCCAAGAGACCCAGTACTTC. Encoded protein: CASSLRTQETQYF.

The V gene is TRBV20-1, the J gene TRBJ2-1; 10 bases are shared with TRBD1. Per the germline V gene, CDR1 is DFQATT and CDR2 is SNEGSKA (reference sequence). V shed 5 bases and J 9 bases; nucleotides not matched to a gene: 7. The CDR3 consists of 13 residues. The CDR3 sequence: CSAYDRGLGEQFF. CDR3 coding DNA: TGCAGTGCTTACGACAGGGGGCTCGGTGAGCAGTTCTTC.

This clonotype appeared a few times. This sequence joins TRBV20-1 and TRBJ1-1; no reliable D call. The CDR3 length is 13 residues. Trimming removed 6 bases at V and 10 bases at J, with 21 bases between. Germline V gene sequence: CDR1 DFQATT, CDR2 SNEGSKA (reference sequence). The chain's CDR3 is CSASKGIGLGAFF. In DNA form, the CDR3 reads TGCAGTGCCTCAAAAGGCATTGGGCTCGGAGCTTTCTTT.

This clonotype occurred a few times. The rearrangement links TRBV29-1 to TRBJ2-1, with D unclear. V lost 5 bases and J 9 bases, leaving 14 bases between the germline ends. CDR1 and CDR2 (germline): SQVTM, ANQGSEA. CDR3 length: 12 residues. The CDR3 coding sequence is TGCAGCGTTAGGACCGATAGGAGTGAGCAGTTCTTC. Amino acids: CSVRTDRSEQFF.

The CDR3 DNA reads TGTGCCAGCACCCCTTGGAGCGGGGGGGTTAATGAGCAGTTCTTC. This sequence encodes CASTPWSGGVNEQFF. The genes are TRBV6-2 or TRBV6-3 and TRBJ2-1, with 10 nucleotides matching TRBD2. Germline lookup yields CDR1 MNHEY and CDR2 SVGEGT. The CDR3 loop spans 15 amino acids. The trim removed 7 bases at V and 7 bases at J, leaving 10 bases unmatched.

In this sample, this clonotype turned up a few times. J is TRBJ1-1 and V is TRBV12-3 or TRBV12-4; D gene unclear. The V gene lost 8 bases and the J gene lost 0 bases, with 13 bases spanning the gap. The CDR3 sequence is 14 residues long. The CDR3 DNA sequence: TGTGCCAGCGCCCGCATGGAGTTGAACACTGAAGCTTTCTTT. Its translation is CASARMELNTEAFF.

The rearrangement uses TRBV6-1 and TRBJ2-7; no definite D call. Germline V CDR1 and CDR2: MNHNS, SASEGT. V was clipped by 1 base and J by 7 bases, with 11 bases between them. This CDR3 has 13 amino acids. The CDR3 sequence: CASSEGWVGEQYV. For the CDR3, the DNA is TGTGCCAGCAGTGAAGGTTGGGTGGGGGAGCAGTACGTC.

J is TRBJ2-7 and V is TRBV4-1; TRBD1 matches 8 bases. CDR3 length equals 15 residues. After removal of 1 base from V and 1 base from J, the junction contained 3 bases not matched to a gene. Germline V gene sequence: CDR1 MGHRA, CDR2 YSYEKL. In DNA, the CDR3 is TGCGCCAGCAGCCAAGCACAGGGGGAGTCCTACGAGCAGTACGTC. Protein sequence: CASSQAQGESYEQYV.

This clonotype occurred many times. The chain couples TRBV24-1 to TRBJ1-2; the D gene is possibly TRBD1 (6 bases). CDR1 KGHDR and CDR2 SFDVKD come from the germline V gene. The CDR3 is 13 amino acids. V gave up 7 bases and J gave up 8 bases, with 16 bases separating them. This CDR3 reads CATRDPGEGGYTF. CDR3 DNA: TGTGCCACCAGGGATCCAGGGGAGGGAGGCTACACCTTC.

This sequence joins TRBV12-3 or TRBV12-4 and TRBJ2-7; 7 bases are a match to TRBD1. J lost 1 base, V lost 6 bases, and 6 bases had no gene match. The CDR3 consists of 14 residues. The CDR3 sequence: CASSFDRASYEQYF. The CDR3 bases are TGTGCCAGCAGCTTTGACAGGGCATCCTACGAGCAGTACTTC.

V usage is TRBV2 and J usage is TRBJ1-4; 8 bases match TRBD1. Germline V gene data show CDR1 as SNHLY and CDR2 as FYNNEI. V was pared by 5 bases and J by 6 bases, with 8 bases of the junction left unmatched. The CDR3 runs 15 residues. The CDR3 reads CASSPDRGGDEKLFF. The CDR3 DNA is TGTGCCAGCAGTCCCGACAGGGGCGGAGATGAAAAACTGTTTTTT.